These 32 T cell receptor beta chains came from one sample sequenced in a study of cytomegalovirus exposure and HLA in healthy donors. PCR involved 60 Vbeta and 13 Jbeta primers. Assay: immunoSEQ multiplex PCR; the TCRdb copy retains only in-frame clones and omits some. The sample table sets out about 92,000 clones. The sample taken for sequencing was PBMCs. The receptors were gathered from a man over 45 in good health and CMV-seropositive.

The CDR3, as DNA: TGTGCCAGCAGCGATAGCGGGATGGACGGGGAGCTGTTTTTT. It yields the protein CASSDSGMDGELFF. This chain joins TRBV9 and TRBJ2-2, with 8 nucleotides matching TRBD2. There are 14 residues in the CDR3. Unmatched junction bases numbered 5, after V lost 3 bases and J lost 7 bases. Germline lookup yields CDR1 SGDLS and CDR2 YYNGEE.

This chain connects TRBV5-6 to TRBJ2-1; D remains ambiguous. Germline CDR1 reads SGHDT; CDR2 reads YYEEEE. The CDR3 loop spans 13 amino acids. V was trimmed by 0 bases and J by 3 bases, leaving 4 bases between them. The CDR3, as DNA: TGTGCCAGCAGCTTGGGCTACTACAATGAGCAGTTCTTC. This sequence encodes CASSLGYYNEQFF.

The chain couples TRBV7-2 to TRBJ2-5, with 12 bases lining up with TRBD2. Trimming took 4 bases from V and 4 from J; bases not matched to a gene: 7. Germline lookup yields CDR1 SGHTA and CDR2 FQGNSA. This CDR3 has 16 amino acids. CDR3 sequence: CASSSASGRAGETQYF. In DNA, the CDR3 is TGTGCCAGCAGCTCTGCTAGCGGGAGGGCCGGAGAGACCCAGTACTTC.

V usage is TRBV11-2 and J usage is TRBJ2-7, with 9 nucleotides matching TRBD2. CDR1 and CDR2 from the germline V gene are SGHAT and FQNNGV. The V and J ends lost 7 bases and 6 bases, in that order; junction bases with no gene match: 7. The CDR3 contains 13 residues. The CDR3, as DNA: TGTGCCAGCATCGGGACTAGCCAGTGCGAGCAGTACGTC. As protein: CASIGTSQCEQYV.

The V gene is TRBV7-2, the J gene TRBJ2-1; the match to TRBD2 covers 9 bases. V shed 1 base, J shed 7 bases, and the junction held 8 bases outside the gene matches. Germline CDR1 reads SGHTA; CDR2 reads FQGNSA. The CDR3 has 16 residues. The CDR3 region has the DNA TGTGCCAGCAGCTTAGGGGCGGGAGGGGTATGGAATGAGCAGTTCTTC. Translating it yields CASSLGAGGVWNEQFF.

V is TRBV7-8 and J is TRBJ1-4; weak D call: TRBD1 (5 bases). This CDR3 is 14 amino acids long. The V gene's germline CDR1 is SGHVS and CDR2 FQNEAQ. Trimming stripped 4 bases from V and 1 base from J, with 7 bases between. The CDR3 nucleotides are TGTGCCAGCAGCTGGAGGGGAACTAATGAAAAACTGTTTTTT. This codes for CASSWRGTNEKLFF. The full variable domain, in which reference TRBV7-8 and TRBJ1-4 provide the parts outside the CDR3, is GAGVSQSPRYKVAKRGQDVALRCDPISGHVSLFWYQQALGQGPEFLTYFQNEAQLDKSGLPSDRFFAERPEGSVSTLKIQRTQQEDSAVYLCASSWRGTNEKLFFGSGTQLSVL.

J is TRBJ2-5 and V is TRBV7-8; possible D gene TRBD2, 6 bases. CDR1 is SGHVS and CDR2 is FQNEAQ in the germline V gene. The CDR3 length is 15 residues. V lost 1 base and J 5 bases, leaving 14 bases between the germline ends. The CDR3 nucleotides are TGTGCCAGCAGCTTAGGACGGGCGGCGGGGGAGACCCAGTACTTC. It specifies CASSLGRAAGETQYF.

V is TRBV29-1 and J is TRBJ2-1, with TRBD2 as a possible D gene (6 bases). The CDR3 sequence is 20 residues long. The germline V gene has CDR1 SQVTM and CDR2 ANQGSEA. V lost 3 bases and J lost 1, with 28 bases in between. The CDR3 region has the DNA TGCAGCGTTGACGGGCTAGCGATTGTCTACCGTAAGGGGTCCTACAATGAGCAGTTCTTC. It yields the protein CSVDGLAIVYRKGSYNEQFF.

The chain recombines TRBV19 with TRBJ1-2; D is possibly TRBD1 (5 bases). This CDR3 has 15 amino acids. Germline V gene sequence: CDR1 LNHDA, CDR2 SQIVND (reference sequence). V lost 3 bases and J 7 bases, leaving 18 bases between the germline ends. The CDR3 here is CASSILDADSGGYTF. The CDR3 region has the DNA TGTGCCAGTAGTATCCTGGACGCCGACAGTGGTGGCTACACCTTC.

The chain combines TRBV14 with TRBJ2-2, with D unclear. The CDR3 is made up of 14 amino acids. Trimming removed 1 base from V and 1 base from J, with 4 bases in between. Germline CDR1 and CDR2: SGHDN and FVKESK. The CDR3: CASSQVRNTGELFF. The CDR3 region has the DNA TGTGCCAGCAGCCAAGTTAGGAACACCGGGGAGCTGTTTTTT.

V is TRBV29-1 and J is TRBJ2-7; TRBD1 aligns across 10 bases. The junction had 5 bases not matched to a gene; V was cut back by 6 bases and J by 3 bases. Germline V gene data show CDR1 as SQVTM and CDR2 as ANQGSEA. CDR3 size: 13 residues. The CDR3 nucleotides read TGCAGCGTCTCAGGACAGGGGGACTACGAGCAGTACTTC. Its protein product is CSVSGQGDYEQYF.

This rearrangement joins TRBV5-1 to TRBJ1-2; 8 positions agree with TRBD1. The germline V gene encodes CDR1 SGHRS and CDR2 YFSETQ. V was pared by 2 bases and J by 0 bases, with 6 bases of the junction left unmatched. The length of the CDR3 is 16 residues. CDR3 sequence (DNA): TGCGCCAGCAGCTTTCAGGGGGCGGAAGCTAACTATGGCTACACCTTC. The encoded protein is CASSFQGAEANYGYTF.

The rearrangement links TRBV30 to TRBJ1-5; D is perhaps TRBD1 (5 bases). Per the germline V gene, CDR1 is GTSNPN and CDR2 is SVGIG (reference sequence). CDR3 size: 14 residues. The V gene lost 5 bases and the J gene lost 6 bases, with 17 bases spanning the gap. CDR3 coding DNA: TGTGCCTGGGCCGGCGGGACTCGGGTTCAGCCCCAGCATTTT. Translation gives CAWAGGTRVQPQHF.

This rearrangement joins TRBV6-5 to TRBJ2-1, with 11 bases lining up with TRBD2. The V gene's germline CDR1 is MNHEY and CDR2 SVGAGI. The CDR3 extends over 15 amino acids. With 6 bases clipped from V and 7 bases from J, the junction kept 8 bases outside the gene matches. CDR3 nucleotide sequence: TGTGCCAGCAGCTCCACCGGGACTAGCGGTAATGAGCAGTTCTTC. Translation: CASSSTGTSGNEQFF.

J is TRBJ2-7 and V is TRBV2, with D possibly being TRBD1 (7 bases). V lost 6 bases and J lost 7, with 19 bases in between. CDR3 length: 14 amino acids. In germline, CDR1 is SNHLY, CDR2 FYNNEI. CDR3 in amino acids: CASSAGQFFGEQYV. In DNA form, the CDR3 reads TGTGCCAGCAGCGCGGGACAGTTTTTTGGGGAGCAGTACGTC.

The chain joins TRBV20-1 to TRBJ2-3, with D uncertain. Trimming took 4 bases from V and 5 from J, leaving 7 bases between them. Germline V gene sequence: CDR1 DFQATT, CDR2 SNEGSKA (reference sequence). The CDR3 has 11 residues. In nucleotides, the CDR3 is TGCAGTGCTACAATACTAGATACGCAGTATTTT. This sequence encodes CSATILDTQYF.

The rearrangement joins TRBV7-2 to TRBJ2-6; no firm D call. This CDR3 has 14 amino acids. Trimming pared 4 bases from V and 0 bases from J, leaving 4 bases between. CDR1 and CDR2 from the germline V gene are SGHTA and FQGNSA. CDR3 DNA sequence: TGTGCCAGCAGCTCAGTCTCTGGGGCCAACGTCCTGACTTTC. Its protein product is CASSSVSGANVLTF.

The chain recombines TRBV11-2 with TRBJ2-7; 7 bases are a match to TRBD1. The CDR3 sequence is 14 residues long. From germline, CDR1 is SGHAT and CDR2 FQNNGV. V was pared by 5 bases and J by 3 bases, with 7 bases of the junction left unmatched. The CDR3 DNA reads TGTGCCAGCAGCCCCCAGGGGGAAGGCTACGAGCAGTACGTC. Its translation: CASSPQGEGYEQYV.

V usage is TRBV5-4 and J usage is TRBJ2-3; TRBD2 matches 11 bases. The CDR3 consists of 16 residues. Trimming took 2 bases from V and 2 from J; bases not matched to a gene: 4. Germline-derived CDR1 and CDR2 are SGHNT and YYREEE (reference sequence). CDR3 DNA sequence: TGTGCCAGCAGCTTCCGACTAGCGGGGAACACAGATACGCAGTATTTT. Encoded protein: CASSFRLAGNTDTQYF.

The chain employs TRBV28 and TRBJ2-7; no definite D call. This CDR3 is built from 11 residues. The V gene's germline CDR1 is MDHEN and CDR2 SYDVKM. With 5 bases removed from V and 7 bases from J, the gap between germline ends came to 9 bases. The CDR3 sequence is CASSTAREQYF. CDR3 sequence (DNA): TGTGCCAGCAGTACAGCCAGGGAGCAGTACTTC.

The J gene is TRBJ2-3, the V gene TRBV19; D possibly corresponds to TRBD2 (6 bases). Trimming stripped 1 base from V and 3 bases from J, with 8 bases between. This CDR3 has 14 residues. Germline CDR1 LNHDA, CDR2 SQIVND (reference sequence). The CDR3 sequence: CASSIGGRTDTQYF. CDR3 nucleotides: TGTGCCAGTAGTATAGGGGGGAGGACAGATACGCAGTATTTT.

The genes are TRBV4-3 and TRBJ2-3; no clear D gene. CDR1 and CDR2 from the germline V gene are LGHNA and YSLEER. The V end was cut by 5 bases, the J end by 5 bases, with 17 bases between. The CDR3 sequence is 15 residues long. The CDR3 sequence: CASSRQGRGGDTQYF. DNA for the CDR3: TGCGCCAGCAGCAGGCAAGGCAGAGGCGGAGATACGCAGTATTTT.

The rearrangement joins TRBV19 to TRBJ2-1; 14 nucleotides agree with TRBD2. The germline V gene has CDR1 LNHDA and CDR2 SQIVND (reference sequence). With 6 bases clipped from V and 7 bases from J, the junction kept 8 bases outside the gene matches. The CDR3 is 16 amino acids. The DNA of the CDR3 is TGTGCCAGTAGGCAGCTGACTAGCGGGAGGGGGAATGAGCAGTTCTTC. It yields the protein CASRQLTSGRGNEQFF. The variable domain in full, with the rest retrieved from reference TRBV19 and TRBJ2-1, is DGGITQSPKYLFRKEGQNVTLSCEQNLNHDAMYWYRQDPGQGLRLIYYSQIVNDFQKGDIAEGYSVSREKKESFPLTVTSAQKNPTAFYLCASRQLTSGRGNEQFFGPGTRLTVL.

The V call is TRBV30, the J call TRBJ2-1; 7 positions match TRBD1. V dropped 4 bases and J dropped 0; count of bases not matched to a gene: 6. The CDR3 extends over 15 amino acids. The germline V gene has CDR1 GTSNPN and CDR2 SVGIG (reference sequence). The DNA of the CDR3 is TGTGCCTGGACGGGGACAGAAAGCTCCTACAATGAGCAGTTCTTC. This codes for CAWTGTESSYNEQFF.

This chain links TRBV19 with TRBJ2-7; TRBD1 aligns across 9 bases. The V segment lost 5 bases and the J segment 1 base; nucleotides outside the gene matches: 12. This CDR3 is built from 17 residues. Germline V gene lookup returns CDR1 LNHDA and CDR2 SQIVND (reference sequence). The CDR3 bases are TGTGCCAGTAGTCTGGGAACGGGACAGGGAGGGTCCTACGAGCAGTACTTC. Protein sequence: CASSLGTGQGGSYEQYF.

The rearrangement links TRBV5-3 to TRBJ2-3; the D gene is possibly TRBD2 (5 bases). TRBV5-3 is treated as an ORF (open reading frame) with a function not yet certain. This CDR3 has 16 amino acids. Trimming removed 4 bases at V and 5 bases at J, with 20 bases between. CDR3: CARSPRGERVQDTQYF. DNA for the CDR3: TGTGCCAGAAGCCCCCGTGGGGAGAGGGTGCAAGATACGCAGTATTTT.

This sequence joins TRBV13 and TRBJ1-1, with D possibly TRBD1 on 5 matching bases. Germline loops: CDR1 PRHDT, CDR2 FYEKMQ (reference sequence). With 5 bases removed from V and 10 bases from J, the gap between germline ends came to 17 bases. The CDR3 is 13 residues long. CDR3 in DNA: TGTGCCAGCAGCCTACTGGTAGCGGGGCGAGCTTTCTTT. Translating gives CASSLLVAGRAFF.

The chain carries TRBV4-3 and TRBJ2-1; D gene ambiguous. Germline V lookup: CDR1 LGHNA, CDR2 YSLEER. This CDR3 has 16 amino acids. V was cut by 0 bases and J by 5 bases, with 14 bases left in between. In DNA form, the CDR3 reads TGCGCCAGCAGCCAAGAGATCGGAGCTCCTGACAATGAGCAGTTCTTC. Its protein is CASSQEIGAPDNEQFF.

As for this clone: The same CDR3 is also encoded by other DNA sequences in this sample. The chain uses TRBV9 and TRBJ2-7, with a tentative D call TRBD2 (5 bases). Germline V gives CDR1 SGDLS, CDR2 YYNGEE. Trimming stripped 2 bases from V and 0 bases from J, with 6 bases between. This CDR3 contains 13 residues. CDR3 nucleotide sequence: TGTGCCAGCAGCGTCGGGGTCTCCTACGAGCAGTACTTC. Protein sequence: CASSVGVSYEQYF. Variable domain in full (rest from reference TRBV9 and TRBJ2-7): DSGVTQTPKHLITATGQRVTLRCSPRSGDLSVYWYQQSLDQGLQFLIQYYNGEERAKGNILERFSAQQFPDLHSELNLSSLELGDSALYFCASSVGVSYEQYFGPGTRLTVT.

The CDR3 DNA sequence: TGTGCCAGCAGCTTACGGACTAGCGTCTACGAGCAGTACTTC. This translates into CASSLRTSVYEQYF. V and J are TRBV7-9 and TRBJ2-7, with 9 bases that match TRBD2. The germline CDR1 and CDR2 sequences are SEHNR and FQNEAQ (reference sequence). Germline trimming cut 2 bases from V and 3 bases from J; bases unmatched to any gene: 2. The CDR3 has 14 amino acids.

The CDR3: CASSRLAVSYEQYF. DNA for the CDR3: TGTGCCAGCAGCAGACTAGCGGTATCCTACGAGCAGTACTTC. The chain combines TRBV11-2 with TRBJ2-7; TRBD2 aligns across 9 bases. This CDR3 has 14 amino acids. Losses at the gene ends were 5 bases for V and 1 base for J; bases not matched to a gene: 3. CDR1 and CDR2 from the germline V gene are SGHAT and FQNNGV.

The chain combines TRBV4-3 with TRBJ2-5; 7 bases line up with TRBD2. Germline CDR1 is LGHNA and CDR2 is YSLEER. The CDR3 is made up of 13 amino acids. The V gene end was trimmed by 3 bases and the J gene end by 5 bases; junction bases not matched to a gene: 3. CDR3 in amino acids: CASSQGGVETQYF. CDR3 nucleotides: TGCGCCAGCAGCCAGGGAGGGGTCGAGACCCAGTACTTC.